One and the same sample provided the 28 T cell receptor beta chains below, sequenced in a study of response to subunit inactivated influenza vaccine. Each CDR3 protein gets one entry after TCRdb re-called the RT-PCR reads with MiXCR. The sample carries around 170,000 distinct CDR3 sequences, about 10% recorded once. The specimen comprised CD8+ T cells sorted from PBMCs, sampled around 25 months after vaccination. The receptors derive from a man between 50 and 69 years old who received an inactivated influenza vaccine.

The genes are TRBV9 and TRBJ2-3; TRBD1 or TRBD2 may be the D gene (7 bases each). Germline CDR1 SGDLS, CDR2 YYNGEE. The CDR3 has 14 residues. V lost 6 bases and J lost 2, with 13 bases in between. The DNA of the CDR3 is TGTGCCAGCACCAGCGGGACAGTCACAGATACGCAGTATTTT. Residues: CASTSGTVTDTQYF. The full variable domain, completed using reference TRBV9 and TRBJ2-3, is DSGVTQTPKHLITATGQRVTLRCSPRSGDLSVYWYQQSLDQGLQFLIQYYNGEERAKGNILERFSAQQFPDLHSELNLSSLELGDSALYFCASTSGTVTDTQYFGPGTRLTVL.

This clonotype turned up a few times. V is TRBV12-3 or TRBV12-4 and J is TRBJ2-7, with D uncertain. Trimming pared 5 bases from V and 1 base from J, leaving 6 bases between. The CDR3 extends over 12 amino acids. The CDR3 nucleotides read TGTGCCAGCAGTCACGAATCCTACGAGCAGTACTTC. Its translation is CASSHESYEQYF.

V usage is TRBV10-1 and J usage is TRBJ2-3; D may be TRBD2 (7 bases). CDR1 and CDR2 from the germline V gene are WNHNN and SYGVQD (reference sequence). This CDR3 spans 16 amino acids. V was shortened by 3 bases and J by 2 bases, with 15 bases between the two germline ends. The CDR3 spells CASSDPAGAYTDTQYF. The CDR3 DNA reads TGCGCCAGCAGTGATCCGGCGGGGGCCTACACAGATACGCAGTATTTT.

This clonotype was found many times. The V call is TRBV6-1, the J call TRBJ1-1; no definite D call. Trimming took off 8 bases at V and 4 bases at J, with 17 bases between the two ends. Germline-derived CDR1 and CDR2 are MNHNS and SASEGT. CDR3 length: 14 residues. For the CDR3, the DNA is TGTGCCAGCTCCCTGGCATTTGGTCGCACTGAAGCTTTCTTT. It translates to CASSLAFGRTEAFF.

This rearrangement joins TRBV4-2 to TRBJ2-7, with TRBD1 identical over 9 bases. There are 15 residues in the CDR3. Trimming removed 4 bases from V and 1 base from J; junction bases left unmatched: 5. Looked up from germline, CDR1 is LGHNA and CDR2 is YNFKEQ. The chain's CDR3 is CASSRTGTGSYEQYF. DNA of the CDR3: TGTGCCAGCAGCCGAACCGGGACAGGGTCCTACGAGCAGTACTTC.

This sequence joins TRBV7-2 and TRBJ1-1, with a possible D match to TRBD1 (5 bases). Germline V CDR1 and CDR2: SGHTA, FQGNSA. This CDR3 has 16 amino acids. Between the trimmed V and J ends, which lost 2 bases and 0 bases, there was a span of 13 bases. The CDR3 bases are TGTGCCAGCAGCTTACTCTCTCGGGGCATGAACACTGAAGCTTTCTTT. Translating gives CASSLLSRGMNTEAFF.

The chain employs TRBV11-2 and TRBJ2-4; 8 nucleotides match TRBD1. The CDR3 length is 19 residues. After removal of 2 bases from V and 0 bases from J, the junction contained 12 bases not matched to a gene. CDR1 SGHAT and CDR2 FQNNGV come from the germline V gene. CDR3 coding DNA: TGTGCCAGCAGCTTATTTTCCGACAGGGGCGGTCGAGCCAAAAACATTCAGTACTTC. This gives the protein CASSLFSDRGGRAKNIQYF.

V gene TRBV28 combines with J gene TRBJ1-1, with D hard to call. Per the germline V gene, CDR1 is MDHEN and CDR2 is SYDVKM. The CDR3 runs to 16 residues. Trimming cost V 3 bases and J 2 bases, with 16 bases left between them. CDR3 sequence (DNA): TGTGCCAGCAGTTTGGGCCAGTTCGGCAGAAACACTGAAGCTTTCTTT. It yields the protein CASSLGQFGRNTEAFF. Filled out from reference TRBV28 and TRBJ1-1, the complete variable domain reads DVKVTQSSRYLVKRTGEKVFLECVQDMDHENMFWYRQDPGLGLRLIYFSYDVKMKEKGDIPEGYSVSREKKERFSLILESASTNQTSMYLCASSLGQFGRNTEAFFGQGTRLTVV.

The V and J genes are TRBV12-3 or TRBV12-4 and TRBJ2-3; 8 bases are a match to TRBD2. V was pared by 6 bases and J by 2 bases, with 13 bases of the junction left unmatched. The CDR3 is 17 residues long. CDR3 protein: CASSPGVAGNPTDTQYF. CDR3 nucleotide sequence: TGTGCCAGCAGCCCGGGGGTAGCGGGGAATCCCACAGATACGCAGTATTTT.

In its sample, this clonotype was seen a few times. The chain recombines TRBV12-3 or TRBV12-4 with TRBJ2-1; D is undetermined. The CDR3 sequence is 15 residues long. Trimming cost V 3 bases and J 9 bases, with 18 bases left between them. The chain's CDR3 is CASSFDITMTSEQFF. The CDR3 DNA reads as TGTGCCAGCAGTTTTGACATCACCATGACGTCTGAGCAGTTCTTC.

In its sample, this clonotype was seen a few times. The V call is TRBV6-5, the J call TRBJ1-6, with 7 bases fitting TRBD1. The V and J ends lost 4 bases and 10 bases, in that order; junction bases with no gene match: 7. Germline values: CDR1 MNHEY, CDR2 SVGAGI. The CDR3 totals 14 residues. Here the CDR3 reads CASSSDRVGSPLHF. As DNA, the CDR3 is TGTGCCAGCAGTTCCGACAGGGTCGGATCACCCCTCCACTTT.

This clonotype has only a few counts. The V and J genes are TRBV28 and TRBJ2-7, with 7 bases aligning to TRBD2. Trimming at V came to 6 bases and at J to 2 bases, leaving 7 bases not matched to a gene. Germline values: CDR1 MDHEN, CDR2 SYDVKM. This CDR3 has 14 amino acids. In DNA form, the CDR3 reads TGTGCCAGCAGCCCGCTAGCGGTAGCCTACGAGCAGTACTTC. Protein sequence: CASSPLAVAYEQYF. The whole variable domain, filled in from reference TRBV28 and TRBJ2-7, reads DVKVTQSSRYLVKRTGEKVFLECVQDMDHENMFWYRQDPGLGLRLIYFSYDVKMKEKGDIPEGYSVSREKKERFSLILESASTNQTSMYLCASSPLAVAYEQYFGPGTRLTVT.

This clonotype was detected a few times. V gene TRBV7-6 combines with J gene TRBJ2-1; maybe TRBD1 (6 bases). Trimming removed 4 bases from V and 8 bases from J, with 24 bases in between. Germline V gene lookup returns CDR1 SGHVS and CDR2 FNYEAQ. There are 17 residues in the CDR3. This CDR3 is CASSSTGRGPDKDEQFF. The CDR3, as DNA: TGTGCCAGCAGCTCCACTGGCAGGGGTCCCGACAAGGATGAGCAGTTCTTC.

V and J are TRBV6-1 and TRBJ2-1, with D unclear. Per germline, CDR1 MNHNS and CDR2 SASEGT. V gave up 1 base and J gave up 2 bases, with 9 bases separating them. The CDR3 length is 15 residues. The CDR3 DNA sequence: TGTGCCAGCAGTGAAGGACCCCTCACCTACAATGAGCAGTTCTTC. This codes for CASSEGPLTYNEQFF.

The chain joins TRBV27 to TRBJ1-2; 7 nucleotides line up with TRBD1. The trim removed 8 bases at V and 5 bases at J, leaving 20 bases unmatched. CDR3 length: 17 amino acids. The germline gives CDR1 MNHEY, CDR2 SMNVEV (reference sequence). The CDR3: CASSSTEPHDREYGYTF. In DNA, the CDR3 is TGTGCCAGCTCATCCACTGAGCCACACGACAGGGAGTATGGCTACACCTTC.

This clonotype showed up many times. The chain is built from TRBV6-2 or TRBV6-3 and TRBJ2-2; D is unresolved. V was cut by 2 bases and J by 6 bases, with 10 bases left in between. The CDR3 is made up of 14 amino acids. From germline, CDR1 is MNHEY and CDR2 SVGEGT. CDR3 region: CASSYPSQSGELFF. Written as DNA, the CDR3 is TGTGCCAGCAGTTACCCTAGTCAATCCGGGGAGCTGTTTTTT.

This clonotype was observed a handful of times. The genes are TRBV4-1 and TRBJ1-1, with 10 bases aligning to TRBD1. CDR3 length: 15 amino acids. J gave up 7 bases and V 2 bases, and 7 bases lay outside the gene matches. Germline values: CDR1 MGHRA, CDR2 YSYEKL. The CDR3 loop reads CASSQRVDRGIEAFF. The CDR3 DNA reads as TGCGCCAGCAGCCAACGCGTGGACAGGGGGATTGAAGCTTTCTTT.

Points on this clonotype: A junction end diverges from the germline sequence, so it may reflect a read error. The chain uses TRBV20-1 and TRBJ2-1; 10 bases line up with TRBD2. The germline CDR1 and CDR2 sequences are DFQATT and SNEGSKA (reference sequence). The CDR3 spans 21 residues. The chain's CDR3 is CSARGLPFGAGGWSSYNEQFF. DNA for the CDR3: TGCAGTGCCAGAGGGCTCCCTTTTGGAGCGGGAGGGTGGAGCTCCTACAATGAGCAGTTCTTC.

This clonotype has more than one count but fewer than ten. DNA for the CDR3: TGTGCCAGCAGCTGGCCGGGACAGGGGTATCAGCCCCAGCATTTT. This sequence encodes CASSWPGQGYQPQHF. The V gene is TRBV28, the J gene TRBJ1-5; 10 nucleotides line up with TRBD1. Germline V gene data show CDR1 as MDHEN and CDR2 as SYDVKM. V gave up 6 bases and J gave up 5 bases; unmatched junction bases: 7. CDR3 length: 15 residues.

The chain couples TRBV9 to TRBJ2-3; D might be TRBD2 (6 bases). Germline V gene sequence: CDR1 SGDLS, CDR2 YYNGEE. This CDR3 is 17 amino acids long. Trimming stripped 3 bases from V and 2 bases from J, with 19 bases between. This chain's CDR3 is CASSAQGGTTYTDTQYF. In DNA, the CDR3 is TGTGCCAGCAGCGCTCAGGGCGGGACGACTTACACAGATACGCAGTATTTT.

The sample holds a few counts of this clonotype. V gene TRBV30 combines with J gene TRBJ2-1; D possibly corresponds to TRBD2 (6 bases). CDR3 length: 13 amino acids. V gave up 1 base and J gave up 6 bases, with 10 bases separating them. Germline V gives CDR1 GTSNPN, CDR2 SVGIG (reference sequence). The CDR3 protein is CAWSGLASNEQFF. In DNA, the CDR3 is TGTGCCTGGAGTGGTCTAGCGAGCAATGAGCAGTTCTTC.

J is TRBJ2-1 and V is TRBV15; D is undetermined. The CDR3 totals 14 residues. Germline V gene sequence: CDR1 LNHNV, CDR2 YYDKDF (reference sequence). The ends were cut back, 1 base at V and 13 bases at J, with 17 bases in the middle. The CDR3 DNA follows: TGTGCCACCAGCAGAGTTTTAGAGTTCGGTAGTCAGTTCTTC. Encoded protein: CATSRVLEFGSQFF.

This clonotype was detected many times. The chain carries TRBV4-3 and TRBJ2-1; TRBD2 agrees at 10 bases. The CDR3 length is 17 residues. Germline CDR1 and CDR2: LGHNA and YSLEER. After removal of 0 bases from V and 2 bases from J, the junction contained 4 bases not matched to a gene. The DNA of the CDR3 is TGCGCCAGCAGCCAAGATATAACTAGCGGGACCTACAATGAGCAGTTCTTC. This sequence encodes CASSQDITSGTYNEQFF.

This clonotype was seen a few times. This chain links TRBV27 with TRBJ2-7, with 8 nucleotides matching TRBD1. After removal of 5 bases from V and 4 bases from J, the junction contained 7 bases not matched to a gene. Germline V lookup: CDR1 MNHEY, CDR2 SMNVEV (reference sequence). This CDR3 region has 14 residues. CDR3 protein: CASSVQGASYEQYF. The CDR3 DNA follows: TGTGCCAGCAGTGTCCAGGGGGCTAGTTACGAGCAGTACTTC.

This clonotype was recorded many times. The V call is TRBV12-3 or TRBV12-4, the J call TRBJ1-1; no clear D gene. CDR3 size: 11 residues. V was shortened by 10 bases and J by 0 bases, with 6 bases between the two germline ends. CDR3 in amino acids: CATTVNTEAFF. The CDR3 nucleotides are TGTGCCACCACAGTGAACACTGAAGCTTTCTTT.

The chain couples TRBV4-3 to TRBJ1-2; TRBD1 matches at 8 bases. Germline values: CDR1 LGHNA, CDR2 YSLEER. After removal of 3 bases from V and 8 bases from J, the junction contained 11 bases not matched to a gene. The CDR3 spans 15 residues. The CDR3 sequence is CASSHLGQGLSGYTF. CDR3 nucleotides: TGCGCCAGCAGCCACCTCGGACAGGGTCTGAGCGGCTACACCTTC.

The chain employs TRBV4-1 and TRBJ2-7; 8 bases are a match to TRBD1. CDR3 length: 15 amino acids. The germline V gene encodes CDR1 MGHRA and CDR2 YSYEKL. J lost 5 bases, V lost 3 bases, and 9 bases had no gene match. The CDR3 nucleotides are TGCGCCAGCAGCCAGGTTCAGGGGGCTTATGACGAGCAGTACTTC. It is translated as CASSQVQGAYDEQYF.

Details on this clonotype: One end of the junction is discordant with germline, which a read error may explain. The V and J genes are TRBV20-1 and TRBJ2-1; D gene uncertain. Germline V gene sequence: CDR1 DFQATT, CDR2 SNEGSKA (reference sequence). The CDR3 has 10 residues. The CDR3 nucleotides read TGCAGTGCTAGCCGCCAGGAAGGTAGCTTC. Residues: CSASRQEGSF.